The T cell receptor (beta chain) under discussion was sequenced for a study of identical twins. The CDR3 is made up of 16 amino acids. With V trimmed by 4 bases and J by 5 bases, 10 bases remained unmatched. The V gene's germline CDR1 is SGDLS and CDR2 YYNGEE. MiXCR, applied by TCRdb to the 5' RACE reads, yields one record per CDR3 protein. The table lists hundreds of thousands of distinct CDR3 sequences, 15% to 20% of them singletons, with around 13% in the top ten. The same data also went into a second study, on T cells expressing NK-cell markers. That work contributes: Researchers got TCR beta repertoires out of sorted CD3+CD56+NKG2C+, CD3+CD56+NKG2C- and CD3+CD56-NKG2C+ T cells.

This chain links TRBV9 with TRBJ2-5, with TRBD2 identical over 11 bases. The sample consisted of PBMCs. The sequence was obtained from a woman aged 18-35 years in good health. CDR3 nucleotides: TGTGCCAGCAGCTTAGGACTAGCGGGCTTCGCGGAGACCCAGTACTTC. Amino acids: CASSLGLAGFAETQYF.